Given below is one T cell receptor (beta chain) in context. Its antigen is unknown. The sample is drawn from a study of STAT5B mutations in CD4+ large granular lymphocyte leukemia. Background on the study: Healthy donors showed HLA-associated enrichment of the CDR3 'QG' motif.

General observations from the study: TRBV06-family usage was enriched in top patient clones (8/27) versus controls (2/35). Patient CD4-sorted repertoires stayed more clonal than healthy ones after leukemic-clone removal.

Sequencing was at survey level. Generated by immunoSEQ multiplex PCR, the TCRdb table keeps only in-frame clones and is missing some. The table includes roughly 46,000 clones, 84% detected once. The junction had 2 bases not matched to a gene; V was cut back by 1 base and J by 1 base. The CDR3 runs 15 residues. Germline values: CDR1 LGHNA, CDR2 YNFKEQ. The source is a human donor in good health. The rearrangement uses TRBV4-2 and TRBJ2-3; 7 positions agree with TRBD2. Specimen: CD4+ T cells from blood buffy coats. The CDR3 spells CASSQGSGGTDTQYF. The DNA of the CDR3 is TGTGCCAGCAGCCAAGGGAGCGGGGGCACAGATACGCAGTATTTT.